In its sample, the clone carrying this T cell receptor beta chain was seen many times. The antigen is undetermined. The data stem from a study of breast tumors, draining lymph nodes, adjacent tissues. TCRdb recomputed calls from the multiplex PCR reads with MiXCR, one row per CDR3 protein. The sample consists of approximately 130,000 distinct CDR3 sequences, around 21% of them appearing once. Study results and caveats: The data were judged consistent with most tumor T cells coming from lymph node and expanding in tumor. Tumor T cell lymph node origin was a supported hypothesis, not proven. Luminal-like breast cancer showed significantly higher tumor–nontumor repertoire similarity than basal-like. Tumor TCR diversity was below lymph nodes but above nontumor tissue.

Germline V lookup: CDR1 SGHRS, CDR2 YFSETQ. The CDR3 has 16 amino acids. V trimming: 6 bases; J trimming: 4 bases; junction bases outside the gene matches: 12. Breast cancer patients provided tissue from their axillary draining lymph nodes. Sequencing was performed on axillary lymph node tissue. The chain has TRBV5-1 and TRBJ2-1, with 8 bases lining up with TRBD2. The sequence was obtained from a female donor with breast cancer. Some clones in this sample may be carry-over from other donors' samples. In DNA, the CDR3 is TGCGCCAGCACCCCCACCCGCCCGGGAGGGTACAATGAGCAGTTCTTC. Its translation: CASTPTRPGGYNEQFF.